The 6 T cell receptor beta chains presented below share a single source sample, sequenced in a study of patients and donors after allogeneic stem cell transplantation. TCRdb analysed the RT-PCR reads with MiXCR anew, one entry per CDR3 protein. The profile shows hundreds of thousands of distinct CDR3 sequences, roughly 16% of them singletons. Material for sequencing was blood, either unsorted or a sorted T cell fraction (not recorded which). The receptors come from a human donor who was either an allogeneic HSCT recipient or a stem cell or donor lymphocyte infusion donor (not recorded which). It is not recorded whose cells these are; they may come from a transplant donor.

The chain combines TRBV5-1 with TRBJ2-4; 12 bases line up with TRBD1. This CDR3 is 15 amino acids long. Per the germline V gene, CDR1 is SGHRS and CDR2 is YFSETQ. With 4 bases clipped from V and 9 bases from J, the junction kept 8 bases outside the gene matches. CDR3 in amino acids: CASSLAGTGGVIQYF. CDR3 bases: TGCGCCAGCAGCCTCGCCGGGACAGGGGGCGTCATTCAGTACTTC.

This clonotype showed up just a few times. This chain joins TRBV5-6 and TRBJ2-5, with 8 positions matching TRBD1. In germline, CDR1 is SGHDT, CDR2 YYEEEE. CDR3 length equals 13 residues. With V trimmed by 4 bases and J by 3 bases, 2 bases remained unmatched. The CDR3, as DNA: TGTGCCAGCAGCCCGACAGGGGAAGAGACCCAGTACTTC. This codes for CASSPTGEETQYF.

This clonotype was observed a few times. The V gene is TRBV20-1, the J gene TRBJ1-2, with 9 bases fitting TRBD1. The CDR3 runs 13 residues. The V gene end was trimmed by 5 bases and the J gene end by 4 bases; junction bases not matched to a gene: 5. The germline V gene encodes CDR1 DFQATT and CDR2 SNEGSKA (reference sequence). Written as DNA, the CDR3 is TGCAGTGCTTCCGGGACAGGGTTCTATGGCTACACCTTC. It encodes CSASGTGFYGYTF.

This chain joins TRBV4-1 and TRBJ1-3; D gene ambiguous. CDR3 size: 15 residues. With 2 bases removed from V and 0 bases from J, the gap between germline ends came to 8 bases. Germline values: CDR1 MGHRA, CDR2 YSYEKL. For the CDR3, the DNA is TGCGCCAGCAGCCAAAGGTACAACTCTGGAAACACCATATATTTT. It is translated as CASSQRYNSGNTIYF.

The chain couples TRBV28 to TRBJ2-7; 7 nucleotides align to TRBD2. Germline values: CDR1 MDHEN, CDR2 SYDVKM. Trimming took 3 bases from V and 11 from J; bases not matched to a gene: 7. The CDR3 is 12 amino acids. The CDR3 DNA follows: TGTGCCAGCAGTTTGGTGGGAGGGCCTGAGTACTTC. The encoded protein is CASSLVGGPEYF.

The V call is TRBV20-1, the J call TRBJ1-3; the D gene is possibly TRBD1 (5 bases). The ends were cut back, 3 bases at V and 0 bases at J, with 9 bases in the middle. This CDR3 region has 14 residues. Germline CDR1 and CDR2: DFQATT and SNEGSKA (reference sequence). The CDR3 is CSASGGASGNTIYF. In DNA form, the CDR3 reads TGCAGTGCTAGTGGAGGGGCCTCTGGAAACACCATATATTTT.